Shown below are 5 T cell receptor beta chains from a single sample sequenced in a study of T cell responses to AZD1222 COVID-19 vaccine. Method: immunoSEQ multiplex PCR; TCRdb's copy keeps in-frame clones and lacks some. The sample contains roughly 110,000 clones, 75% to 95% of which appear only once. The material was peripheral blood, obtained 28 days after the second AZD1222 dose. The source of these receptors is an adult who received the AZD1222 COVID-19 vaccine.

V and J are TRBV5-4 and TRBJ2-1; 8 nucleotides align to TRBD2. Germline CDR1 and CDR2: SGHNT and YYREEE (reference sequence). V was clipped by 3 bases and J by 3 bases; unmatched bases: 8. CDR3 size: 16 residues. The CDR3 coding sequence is TGTGCCAGCAGCTGGGCCGGGGGGGTAGTCTACAATGAGCAGTTCTTC. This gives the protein CASSWAGGVVYNEQFF.

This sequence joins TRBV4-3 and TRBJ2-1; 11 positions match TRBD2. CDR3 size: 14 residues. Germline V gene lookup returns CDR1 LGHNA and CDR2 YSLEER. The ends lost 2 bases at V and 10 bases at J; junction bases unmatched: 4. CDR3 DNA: TGCGCCAGCAGCCAAACTAGCGGGAGAGGGGAGCAGTTCTTC. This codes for CASSQTSGRGEQFF.

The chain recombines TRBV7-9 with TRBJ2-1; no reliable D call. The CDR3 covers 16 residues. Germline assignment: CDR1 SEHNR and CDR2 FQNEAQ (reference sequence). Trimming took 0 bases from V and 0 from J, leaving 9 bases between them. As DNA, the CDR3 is TGTGCCAGCAGCTTAGCGCAGGCTAGCTCCTACAATGAGCAGTTCTTC. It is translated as CASSLAQASSYNEQFF. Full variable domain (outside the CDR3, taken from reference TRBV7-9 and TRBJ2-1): DTGVSQNPRHKITKRGQNVTFRCDPISEHNRLYWYRQTLGQGPEFLTYFQNEAQLEKSRLLSDRFSAERPKGSFSTLEIQRTEQGDSAMYLCASSLAQASSYNEQFFGPGTRLTVL.

This CDR3 is CASSSSFEGGVYGYTF. The CDR3 region has the DNA TGTGCCAGTAGTTCCTCCTTCGAAGGGGGCGTTTATGGCTACACCTTC. The rearrangement joins TRBV19 to TRBJ1-2, with 7 positions matching TRBD1. With V trimmed by 5 bases and J by 5 bases, 14 bases remained unmatched. This CDR3 spans 16 amino acids. Germline values: CDR1 LNHDA, CDR2 SQIVND (reference sequence).

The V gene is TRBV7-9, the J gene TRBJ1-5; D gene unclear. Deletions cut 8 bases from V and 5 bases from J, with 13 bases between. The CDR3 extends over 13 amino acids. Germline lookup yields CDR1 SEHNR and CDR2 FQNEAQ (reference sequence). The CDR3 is CASHILSDQPQHF. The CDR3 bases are TGTGCCAGCCATATCCTTTCGGATCAGCCCCAGCATTTT.